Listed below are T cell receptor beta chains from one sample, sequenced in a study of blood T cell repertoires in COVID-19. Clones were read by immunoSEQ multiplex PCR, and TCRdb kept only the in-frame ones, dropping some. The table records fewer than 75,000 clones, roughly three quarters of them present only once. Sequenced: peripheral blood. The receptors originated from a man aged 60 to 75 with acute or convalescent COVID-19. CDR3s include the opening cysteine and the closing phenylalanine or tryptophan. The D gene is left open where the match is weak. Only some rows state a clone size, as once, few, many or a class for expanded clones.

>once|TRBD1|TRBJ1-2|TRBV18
TGTGCCAGCTCACCTTCGGGACAGAGCTATGGCTACACCTTC
CASSPSGQSYGYTF
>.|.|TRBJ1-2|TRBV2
TGTGCCAGCAGATTTTACAGCTATGGCTACACCTTC
CASRFYSYGYTF
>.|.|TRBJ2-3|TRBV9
TGTGCCAGCAGCGGACAGTCCACAGATACGCAGTATTTT
CASSGQSTDTQYF
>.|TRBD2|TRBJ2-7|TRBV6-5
TGTGCCAGCAGTCACTTTAGCGGGGGCAGCTACGAGCAGTACTTC
CASSHFSGGSYEQYF
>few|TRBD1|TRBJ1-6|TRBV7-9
TGTGCCAGCAGCCCCGGACAGGGGGCGTCCTATAATTCACCCCTCCACTTT
CASSPGQGASYNSPLHF
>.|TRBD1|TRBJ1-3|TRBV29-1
TGCAGCGTTGAAGAAATGCAGGGGGCAAACACCATATATTTT
CSVEEMQGANTIYF
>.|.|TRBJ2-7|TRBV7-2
TGTGCCAGCAGTTTTTTACAGGGTTACGAGCAGTACTTC
CASSFLQGYEQYF
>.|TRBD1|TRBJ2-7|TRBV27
TGTGCCAGCAGTTTTCGACAGGGGGTAGGGTATGACGAGCAGTACTTC
CASSFRQGVGYDEQYF
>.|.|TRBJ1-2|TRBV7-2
TGTGCCAGCAGCTTAGTAACGGGCGGGCCAGCAAGTGGCTACACCTTC
CASSLVTGGPASGYTF
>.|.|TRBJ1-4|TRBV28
TGTGCCAGCAGCCTGAGGTCATCGGCAACTAATGAAAAACTGTTTTTT
CASSLRSSATNEKLFF
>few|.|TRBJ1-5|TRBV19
TGTGCCAGTAGTATAGACAGGGTCAATCAGCCCCAGCATTTT
CASSIDRVNQPQHF
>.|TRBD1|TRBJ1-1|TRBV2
TGTGCCAGTGGGACAGGCCAGTACACTGAAGCTTTCTTT
CASGTGQYTEAFF
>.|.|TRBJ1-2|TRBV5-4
TGTGCCAGCAGCTTTGAGCTAGGGGAGGGTGGCTACACCTTC
CASSFELGEGGYTF